This T cell receptor beta chain stems from a study of blood T cell repertoires in COVID-19. Across the whole study: Sample material is recorded as cDNA or gDNA derived from T cells, B-cell-depleted T cells, or PBMCs.

The table came from immunoSEQ multiplex PCR; TCRdb's copy has only in-frame clones and leaves some out. The sample includes about 64,000 clones, about nine tenths of them seen just once. Per the germline V gene, CDR1 is SGHNT and CDR2 is YYREEE (reference sequence). The CDR3 is made up of 14 amino acids. V shed 3 bases, J shed 4 bases, and the junction held 5 bases outside the gene matches. Sequencing was performed on peripheral blood. This chain connects TRBV5-4 to TRBJ2-7; the match to TRBD1 covers 9 bases. This TCR came from a human donor in a cohort sampled during active COVID-19. The DNA of the CDR3 is TGTGCCAGCAGCTGGGGCGGACAGGGGTACGAGCAGTACTTC. Protein sequence: CASSWGGQGYEQYF.